This TCR beta chain was profiled in a study of T cells in Graves' hyperthyroidism and ophthalmopathy. Looking at the study overall: Before any treatment, at initial diagnosis, peripheral blood was collected.

CDR3 length: 14 residues. Trimming stripped 3 bases from V and 2 bases from J, with 8 bases between. Germline loops: CDR1 LGHDT, CDR2 YNNKEL (reference sequence). This clonotype was observed many times. What it binds is not known. Broader study findings: Most thyroid clonotypes expanded above 0.001 appeared in blood too.

RNA transcripts served as the template for amplifying TCR beta CDR3 regions. A set of HTBI primers served as the primers for a first-round RT-PCR of the TCR CDR3. Via MiXCR, TCRdb re-called the multiplex PCR reads, giving one row per CDR3 protein. Here the sample spans about 290,000 distinct CDR3 sequences, roughly a fifth being singletons. The TCR sequence derives from a man aged 50 or older with Graves' ophthalmopathy. Input material: blood. V and J are TRBV3-1 and TRBJ1-5; no clear D. The CDR3 spells CASSQGRGNQPQHF. In DNA, the CDR3 is TGTGCCAGCAGCCAGGGGAGGGGCAATCAGCCCCAGCATTTT.